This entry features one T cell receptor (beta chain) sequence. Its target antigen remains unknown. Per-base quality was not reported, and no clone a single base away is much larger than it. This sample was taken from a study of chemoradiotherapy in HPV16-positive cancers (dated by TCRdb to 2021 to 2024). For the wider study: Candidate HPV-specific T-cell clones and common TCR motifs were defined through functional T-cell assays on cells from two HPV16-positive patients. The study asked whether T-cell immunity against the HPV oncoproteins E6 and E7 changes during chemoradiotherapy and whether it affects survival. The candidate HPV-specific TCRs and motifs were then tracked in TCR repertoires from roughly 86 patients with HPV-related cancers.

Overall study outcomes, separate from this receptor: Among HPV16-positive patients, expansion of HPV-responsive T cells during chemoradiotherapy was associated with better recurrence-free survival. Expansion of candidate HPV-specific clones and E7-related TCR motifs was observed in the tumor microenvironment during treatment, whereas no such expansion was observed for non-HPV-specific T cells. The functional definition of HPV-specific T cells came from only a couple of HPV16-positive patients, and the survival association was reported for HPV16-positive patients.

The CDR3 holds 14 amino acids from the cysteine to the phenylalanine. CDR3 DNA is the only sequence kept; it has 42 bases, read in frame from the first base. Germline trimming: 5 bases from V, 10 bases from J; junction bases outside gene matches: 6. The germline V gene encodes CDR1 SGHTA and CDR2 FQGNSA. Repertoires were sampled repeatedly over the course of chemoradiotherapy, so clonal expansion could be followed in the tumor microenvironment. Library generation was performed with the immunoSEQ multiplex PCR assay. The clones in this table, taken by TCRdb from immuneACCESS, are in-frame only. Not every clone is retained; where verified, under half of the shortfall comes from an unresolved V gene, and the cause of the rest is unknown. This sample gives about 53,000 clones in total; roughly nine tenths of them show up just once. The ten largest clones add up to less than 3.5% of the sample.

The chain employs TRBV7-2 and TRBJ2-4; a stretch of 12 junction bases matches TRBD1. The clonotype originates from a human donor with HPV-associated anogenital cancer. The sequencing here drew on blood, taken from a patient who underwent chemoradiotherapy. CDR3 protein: CASSPGQGARIQYF. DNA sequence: TGTGCCAGCAGCCCGGGACAGGGGGCTCGAATTCAGTACTTC.